This TCR beta chain was sequenced during a study of blood T cell repertoires in COVID-19. Across the study: Specimens from acute and convalescent COVID-19 originated in the United States, Italy and Spain. Nucleic acid was either cDNA or gDNA, and it came from T cells, B-cell-depleted T cells, or PBMCs.

Across 24 US areas, participants ranged in age from about 18 to 100 years. The study recruited exposed participants who had met a COVID-19 case within 2 weeks before entry. The CDR3 loop spans 14 amino acids. V was clipped by 1 base and J by 5 bases; unmatched bases: 4. Germline V gene sequence: CDR1 SGHDT, CDR2 YYEEEE. Produced via immunoSEQ multiplex PCR; TCRdb's table is partial and in-frame only. The sample has 250,000 or so clones, approximately 84% seen once. The origin of this receptor is a woman aged 45-59 years who had been exposed to COVID-19. Sample: PBMCs or T cells enriched from blood (not recorded which). The chain employs TRBV5-6 and TRBJ2-7; 9 nucleotides align to TRBD2. The CDR3 spells CASSLPSGVDEQYF. DNA of the CDR3: TGTGCCAGCAGCTTGCCTAGCGGGGTCGACGAGCAGTACTTC.